This is a list of T cell receptor beta chains from one sample in a study of blood T cells in healthy people across ages. TCRdb reanalysed the 5' RACE reads using MiXCR and keeps one entry per CDR3 protein. The sample shows 780,000 or so distinct CDR3 sequences, approximately 25% of them seen only once. Separately, the same data were catalogued under a study of T cells of mothers and their children.

Source material: blood. These receptors were collected from a boy younger than 18 in good health. Both conserved end residues are part of each CDR3. A D gene is named only where the DNA matches it firmly. Clone size appears in some rows only: once, few, many, or a class for an expanded clone.

J gene: TRBJ2-1
V gene: TRBV20-1
D gene: TRBD2
clone size: -
CDR3 protein: CSARDSLAGVHNEQFF
CDR3 DNA: TGCAGTGCTAGAGACTCTCTAGCGGGAGTACACAATGAGCAGTTCTTC

J gene: TRBJ2-6
V gene: TRBV9
D gene: TRBD1
clone size: few
CDR3 protein: CASSEIGTGVPGANVLTF
CDR3 DNA: TGTGCCAGCAGCGAAATAGGGACAGGGGTTCCGGGGGCCAACGTCCTGACTTTC

J gene: TRBJ1-2
V gene: TRBV30
D gene: -
clone size: once
CDR3 protein: CAWSESRDGYTF
CDR3 DNA: TGTGCCTGGAGTGAATCGAGGGATGGCTACACCTTC

J gene: TRBJ1-5
V gene: TRBV3-1
D gene: -
clone size: once
CDR3 protein: CASSPYTGIQPQHF
CDR3 DNA: TGTGCCAGCAGCCCCTACACAGGGATCCAGCCCCAGCATTTT

J gene: TRBJ2-7
V gene: TRBV7-8
D gene: -
clone size: -
CDR3 protein: CASSFLGVGSSYEQYF
CDR3 DNA: TGTGCCAGCAGCTTCCTAGGTGTGGGCAGCTCCTACGAGCAGTACTTC

J gene: TRBJ2-5
V gene: TRBV3-1
D gene: -
clone size: few
CDR3 protein: CASSQIGLDETQYF
CDR3 DNA: TGTGCCAGCAGCCAAATTGGGCTTGATGAGACCCAGTACTTC

J gene: TRBJ2-5
V gene: TRBV7-8
D gene: -
clone size: many
CDR3 protein: CASSFQPQETQYF
CDR3 DNA: TGTGCCAGCAGCTTCCAGCCCCAAGAGACCCAGTACTTC

J gene: TRBJ2-5
V gene: TRBV7-6
D gene: -
clone size: -
CDR3 protein: CASSSAGFQETQYF
CDR3 DNA: TGTGCCAGCAGCTCCGCCGGGTTCCAAGAGACCCAGTACTTC

J gene: TRBJ2-5
V gene: TRBV20-1
D gene: TRBD2
clone size: once
CDR3 protein: CSARSALAGGETQYF
CDR3 DNA: TGCAGTGCTAGGTCGGCACTAGCGGGGGGAGAGACCCAGTACTTC

J gene: TRBJ2-3
V gene: TRBV27
D gene: -
clone size: -
CDR3 protein: CASSLYIGTDTQYF
CDR3 DNA: TGTGCCAGCAGTTTATATATTGGCACAGATACGCAGTATTTT

J gene: TRBJ1-5
V gene: TRBV20-1
D gene: TRBD1
clone size: -
CDR3 protein: CSARQGGVGNQPQHF
CDR3 DNA: TGCAGTGCTCGACAGGGAGGAGTGGGCAATCAGCCCCAGCATTTT

J gene: TRBJ2-3
V gene: TRBV7-2
D gene: -
clone size: -
CDR3 protein: CASSLNGGDTQYF
CDR3 DNA: TGTGCCAGCAGCCTGAATGGTGGAGATACGCAGTATTTT

J gene: TRBJ1-4
V gene: TRBV24-1
D gene: -
clone size: -
CDR3 protein: CATESSNEKLFF
CDR3 DNA: TGTGCCACCGAGAGCAGTAATGAAAAACTGTTTTTT

J gene: TRBJ2-7
V gene: TRBV20-1
D gene: -
clone size: -
CDR3 protein: CSADLRDSTYEQYF
CDR3 DNA: TGCAGTGCCGATCTCCGGGACTCTACCTACGAGCAGTACTTC

J gene: TRBJ2-5
V gene: TRBV2
D gene: -
clone size: few
CDR3 protein: CASRKGGGPQETQYF
CDR3 DNA: TGTGCCAGCAGGAAGGGGGGAGGACCCCAAGAGACCCAGTACTTC

J gene: TRBJ2-7
V gene: TRBV7-6
D gene: -
clone size: many
CDR3 protein: CASSPMVSGEQYF
CDR3 DNA: TGTGCCAGCAGCCCTATGGTGTCGGGCGAGCAGTACTTC

J gene: TRBJ2-7
V gene: TRBV28
D gene: -
clone size: few
CDR3 protein: CASSAFGVTATYEQYF
CDR3 DNA: TGTGCCAGCAGTGCCTTCGGCGTGACAGCAACCTACGAGCAGTACTTC

J gene: TRBJ2-3
V gene: TRBV9
D gene: -
clone size: -
CDR3 protein: CASSISGHTCTDTQYF
CDR3 DNA: TGTGCCAGCAGCATATCTGGCCACACGTGCACAGATACGCAGTATTTT

J gene: TRBJ2-7
V gene: TRBV4-1
D gene: -
clone size: few
CDR3 protein: CASSQESSTLIPSYEQYF
CDR3 DNA: TGCGCCAGCAGCCAAGAAAGTAGTACCTTAATCCCCTCCTACGAGCAGTACTTC

J gene: TRBJ2-7
V gene: TRBV2
D gene: TRBD1
clone size: few
CDR3 protein: CASSKDRVGSYEQYF
CDR3 DNA: TGTGCCAGCAGTAAAGACAGGGTGGGATCCTACGAGCAGTACTTC

J gene: TRBJ2-1
V gene: TRBV4-1
D gene: TRBD2
clone size: -
CDR3 protein: CASSQPLAGAYNEQFF
CDR3 DNA: TGCGCCAGCAGCCAACCTCTAGCGGGAGCCTACAATGAGCAGTTCTTC

J gene: TRBJ2-5
V gene: TRBV6-6
D gene: -
clone size: -
CDR3 protein: CASSYPGTQETQYF
CDR3 DNA: TGTGCCAGCAGTTACCCCGGGACTCAAGAGACCCAGTACTTC

J gene: TRBJ2-7
V gene: TRBV2
D gene: -
clone size: few
CDR3 protein: CASRPTSGRDLSYEQYF
CDR3 DNA: -

J gene: TRBJ2-7
V gene: TRBV20-1
D gene: -
clone size: many
CDR3 protein: CSARDPTGPRYEQYF
CDR3 DNA: TGCAGTGCTAGAGATCCCACAGGGCCTCGCTACGAGCAGTACTTC

J gene: TRBJ2-7
V gene: TRBV27
D gene: -
clone size: -
CDR3 protein: CASSLPGPAFTYEQYF
CDR3 DNA: TGTGCCAGCAGTTTACCGGGTCCTGCCTTTACCTACGAGCAGTACTTC

J gene: TRBJ2-3
V gene: TRBV6-6
D gene: -
clone size: -
CDR3 protein: CASSYRTQDTQYF
CDR3 DNA: TGTGCCAGCAGTTACCGGACCCAGGATACGCAGTATTTT

J gene: TRBJ2-5
V gene: TRBV7-9
D gene: -
clone size: -
CDR3 protein: CASSPHSGVRGETQYF
CDR3 DNA: TGTGCCAGCAGCCCGCACAGTGGGGTACGGGGAGAGACCCAGTACTTC